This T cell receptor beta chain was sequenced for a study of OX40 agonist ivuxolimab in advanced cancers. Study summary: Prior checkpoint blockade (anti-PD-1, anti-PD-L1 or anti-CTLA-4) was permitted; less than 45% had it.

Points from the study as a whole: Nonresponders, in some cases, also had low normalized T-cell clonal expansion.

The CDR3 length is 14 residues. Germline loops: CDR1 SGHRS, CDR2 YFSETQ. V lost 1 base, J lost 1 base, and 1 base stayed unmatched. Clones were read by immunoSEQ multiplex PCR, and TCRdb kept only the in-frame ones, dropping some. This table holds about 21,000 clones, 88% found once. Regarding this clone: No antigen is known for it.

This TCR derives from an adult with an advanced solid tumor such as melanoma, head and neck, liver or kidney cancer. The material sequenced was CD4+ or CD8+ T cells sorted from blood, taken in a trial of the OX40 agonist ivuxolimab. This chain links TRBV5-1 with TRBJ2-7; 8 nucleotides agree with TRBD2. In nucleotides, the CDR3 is TGCGCCAGCAGCTTGCGGGGGGGATCCTACGAGCAGTACTTC. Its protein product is CASSLRGGSYEQYF.